This is a list of T cell receptor beta chains from one sample in a study of CD8+ T cells in alopecia areata. Clones were read by immunoSEQ multiplex PCR, and TCRdb kept only the in-frame ones, dropping some. The data show approximately 220,000 clones, under 40% seen once. The sample was CD4+ T cells sorted from blood, taken at approximately week 31, from a patient treated with tofacitinib. The receptors come from a human donor with alopecia areata. Both conserved end residues are part of each CDR3. A D gene is named only where the DNA matches it firmly. Clone size, where shown, is once, few, many, or a class for clones that have expanded.

D gene	V gene	clone size	J gene	CDR3 DNA	CDR3 protein
-	TRBV7-6	few	TRBJ1-1	TGTGCCAGCACCCAGGGGCCGAACACTGAAGCTTTCTTT	CASTQGPNTEAFF
-	TRBV15	-	TRBJ2-3	TGTGCCACCAGCAGAGAGTCGCTAGATACAGATACGCAGTATTTT	CATSRESLDTDTQYF
TRBD1	TRBV29-1	-	TRBJ1-1	TGCAGTGCAGGGGGGTACACTGAAGCTTTCTTT	CSAGGYTEAFF
-	TRBV30	-	TRBJ2-3	TGTGCCTGGAGCCGAAGCACAGATACGCAGTATTTT	CAWSRSTDTQYF
-	TRBV7-9	-	TRBJ2-2	TGTGCCAGCAGCTCCGGGTCCTGGGCCGGGGAGCTGTTTTTT	CASSSGSWAGELFF
-	TRBV6-1	-	TRBJ2-2	TGTGCCAGCAGTGTAGAGGAGAACACCGGGGAGCTGTTTTTT	CASSVEENTGELFF
-	TRBV7-7	-	TRBJ2-1	TGTGCCAGCAGCTTACCAAACACAAGGGGGGAGGGCTACAATGAGCAGTTCTTC	CASSLPNTRGEGYNEQFF
-	TRBV4-2	-	TRBJ1-2	TGTGCCAGCAGCCCCAACCAAGACAGGACGTATGGCTACACCTTC	CASSPNQDRTYGYTF
-	TRBV4-1	-	TRBJ1-6	TGCGCCAGCACCCTGGATCCCCGTGGTTCACCCCTCCACTTT	CASTLDPRGSPLHF
-	TRBV9	-	TRBJ2-6	TGTGCCAGCAGCGTGGTAGGTGAGAACGTCCTGACTTTC	CASSVVGENVLTF
-	TRBV5-5	-	TRBJ2-7	TGTGCCAGCACCTATGGGACTGGGGAGCAGTACTTC	CASTYGTGEQYF
-	TRBV14	few	TRBJ1-1	TGTGCCAGCAGCCAAGATTGGGGACGGTTGAACACTGAAGCTTTCTTT	CASSQDWGRLNTEAFF
-	TRBV5-1	-	TRBJ2-7	TGCGCCAGCAGCCAGGCGGCAGGGAACAACGAGCAGTACTTC	CASSQAAGNNEQYF
-	TRBV5-1	few	TRBJ2-7	TGCGCCAGCAGCCAAGAAGGCGCCACTTCGAGGCAGTACTTC	CASSQEGATSRQYF
-	TRBV29-1	few	TRBJ1-2	TGCAGCGTTGAATCCCTGTTTGACAGGACCAACACCTTC	CSVESLFDRTNTF
-	TRBV30	-	TRBJ1-4	TGTGCCTGGAGTGTACGGTCAATGCGGGCAACTAATGAAAAACTGTTTTTT	CAWSVRSMRATNEKLFF
-	TRBV29-1	-	TRBJ2-2	TGCAGCGTTTCGGGGAGCCTCGTACATCACACCGGGGAGCTGTTTTTT	CSVSGSLVHHTGELFF
-	TRBV27	-	TRBJ1-6	TGTGCCAGCAGTCTTCCAGGGAATTCACCCCTCCACTTT	CASSLPGNSPLHF
-	TRBV27	few	TRBJ1-5	TGTGCCAGCAGTTTAGTAGGAAATCAGCCCCAGCATTTT	CASSLVGNQPQHF
-	TRBV5-6	-	TRBJ2-4	TGTGCCAGCAGCTTGATGTGGGACGGACCTGCTCTAGCCAAAAACATTCAGTACTTC	CASSLMWDGPALAKNIQYF
-	TRBV30	-	TRBJ2-1	TGTGCCTGGAGTTCTCGGCCGGGTGAGCAGTTCTTC	CAWSSRPGEQFF
-	TRBV7-9	-	TRBJ1-1	TGTGCCAGCAGCTGGGAGCTTAACACTGAAGCTTTCTTT	CASSWELNTEAFF
-	TRBV7-8	few	TRBJ2-6	TGTGCCAGCAGCTTTGAATCTGGGGCCAACGTCCTGACTTTC	CASSFESGANVLTF
-	TRBV29-1	many	TRBJ1-1	TGCAGCGGATCTACGAACACTGAAGCTTTCTTT	CSGSTNTEAFF
TRBD1	TRBV28	few	TRBJ1-2	TGTGCCAGCGGCTTCTGGGGGGACAGGGGCTACACCTTC	CASGFWGDRGYTF
-	TRBV5-1	few	TRBJ1-1	TGCGCCAGCAGCTTAGCGGGGGGCCGGAACACTGAAGCTTTCTTT	CASSLAGGRNTEAFF
-	TRBV5-1	-	TRBJ1-2	TGCGCCAGCAGCTTGGACCCGCCTGGGGGCTACACCTTC	CASSLDPPGGYTF
-	TRBV7-2	-	TRBJ1-1	TGTGCCAGCACCATTTCTCGGGGCACTGAAGCTTTCTTT	CASTISRGTEAFF
-	TRBV2	-	TRBJ2-7	TGTGCCAGCTCGCAGGGGCTAACCTACGAGCAGTACTTC	CASSQGLTYEQYF
-	TRBV30	few	TRBJ1-1	TGTGCCTGGAGTACAGGGTTCAACACTGAAGCTTTCTTT	CAWSTGFNTEAFF
-	TRBV2	-	TRBJ1-2	TGTGCCACCATAGACAGGCGCTATGGCTACACCTTC	CATIDRRYGYTF
-	TRBV6-1	few	TRBJ1-1	TGTGCCAGCAGTGAACAGGGATACACTGAAGCTTTCTTT	CASSEQGYTEAFF
-	TRBV9	-	TRBJ1-1	TGTGCCAGCAGCGTAGCTAGGCAGGGTATCACTGAAGCTTTCTTT	CASSVARQGITEAFF
TRBD2	TRBV27	-	TRBJ2-5	TGTGCCAGCAGTTTACTAGCGGAGGGGTCGGGGCAGTACTTC	CASSLLAEGSGQYF
TRBD1	TRBV30	-	TRBJ1-1	TGTGCCTGGAACAGGGACAGACTGAACACTGAAGCTTTCTTT	CAWNRDRLNTEAFF
-	TRBV14	-	TRBJ2-7	TGTGCCAGCAGCCTCTCCTACGAGCAGTACTTC	CASSLSYEQYF
TRBD1	TRBV30	-	TRBJ1-1	TGTGCCTGGGGGATCGACAGGGCATACGAAGCTTTCTTT	CAWGIDRAYEAFF
TRBD2	TRBV7-2	few	TRBJ2-2	TGTGCCAGCAGCTTAGATCGTCCTAGCGGGAACACCGGGGAGCTGTTTTTT	CASSLDRPSGNTGELFF
TRBD1	TRBV20-1	-	TRBJ1-1	TGCAGTGCCCTCGGACAGGGCTGGGCTTTCTTT	CSALGQGWAFF
-	TRBV9	few	TRBJ2-5	TGTGCCAGCAGCGTCGGGGGCCTTAGGGAGGAGACCCAGTACTTC	CASSVGGLREETQYF
-	TRBV10-2	few	TRBJ1-1	TGCGCCAGCAGTGAGTCGAACGGGAACACTGAAGCTTTCTTT	CASSESNGNTEAFF
TRBD1	TRBV2	-	TRBJ1-2	TGTGCCAGCAGTGACCCGGGACAGGGGGCTCCTAACTATGGCTACACCTTC	CASSDPGQGAPNYGYTF
-	TRBV6-1	-	TRBJ2-3	TGTGCCAGCCTAAGAGGAACAGGGATGGATACGCAGTATTTT	CASLRGTGMDTQYF
-	TRBV14	few	TRBJ2-2	TGTGCCAGCAGTCCTCTAAGGACCGGGGAGCTGTTTTTT	CASSPLRTGELFF
TRBD2	TRBV6-5	-	TRBJ2-5	TGTGCCAGCAGTCGACTAGCGGGTGTGGAGACCCAGTACTTC	CASSRLAGVETQYF
TRBD2	TRBV7-8	-	TRBJ2-1	TGTGCCAGCAGCTTTAGACTAGCGGAGGACTACAATGAGCAGTTCTTC	CASSFRLAEDYNEQFF
TRBD1	TRBV10-2	-	TRBJ2-2	TGCGCCACCAAAGGACAGGGGGCAACCGGGGAGCTGTTTTTT	CATKGQGATGELFF
-	TRBV7-9	many	TRBJ2-7	TGTGCCAGCAGCTTAAAACAGAGACTTTCCTACGAGCAGTACTTC	CASSLKQRLSYEQYF
-	TRBV11-2	-	TRBJ1-1	TGTGCCAGCAGCTTTTTGTGGACTGAAGCTTTCTTT	CASSFLWTEAFF
-	TRBV18	few	TRBJ1-1	TGTGCCAGCTCACCGGGACAAACCACTGAAGCTTTCTTT	CASSPGQTTEAFF
TRBD1	TRBV19	-	TRBJ2-3	TGTGCCAGTAGTATGATTAGGGGGCCGCGGGATACGCAGTATTTT	CASSMIRGPRDTQYF
-	TRBV5-1	-	TRBJ2-2	TGCGCCAGCAGGGCAGCGAACACCGGGGAGCTGTTTTTT	CASRAANTGELFF
TRBD2	TRBV6-6	few	TRBJ2-7	TGTGCCAGCAGTTATCAGCGGGAGTTCTACGAGCAGTACTTC	CASSYQREFYEQYF